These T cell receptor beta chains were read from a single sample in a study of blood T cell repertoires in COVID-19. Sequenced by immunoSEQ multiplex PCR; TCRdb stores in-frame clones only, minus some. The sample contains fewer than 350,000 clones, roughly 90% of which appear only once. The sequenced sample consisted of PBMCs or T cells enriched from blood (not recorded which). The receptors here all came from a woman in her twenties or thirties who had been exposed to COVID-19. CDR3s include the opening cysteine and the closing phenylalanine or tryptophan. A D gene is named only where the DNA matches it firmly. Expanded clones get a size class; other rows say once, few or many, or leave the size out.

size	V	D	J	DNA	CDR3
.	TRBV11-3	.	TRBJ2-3	TGTGCCAGCAGCCTTACAGGGACATTAGGCCGCACAGATACGCAGTATTTT	CASSLTGTLGRTDTQYF
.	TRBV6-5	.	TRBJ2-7	TGTGCCAGCAGTTACTTAAGCGCAACCTCCTCCTACGAGCAGTACTTC	CASSYLSATSSYEQYF
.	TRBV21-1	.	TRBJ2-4	TGTGCCAGCAGCAACCTCTTCGTGGGGAGGGCCAAAAACATTCAGTACTTC	CASSNLFVGRAKNIQYF
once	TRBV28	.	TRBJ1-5	TGTGCCAGTCGAACCCCGGGACACAACAATCAGCCCCAGCATTTT	CASRTPGHNNQPQHF
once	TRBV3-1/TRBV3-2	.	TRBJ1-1	TGTGCCAGCAGCCCCGAGGATCGGAACACTGAAGCTTTCTTT	CASSPEDRNTEAFF
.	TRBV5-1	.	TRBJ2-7	TGCGCCAGCAGCTTGGGGGCTGGAGGGGAGCAGTACTTC	CASSLGAGGEQYF
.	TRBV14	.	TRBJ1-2	TGTGCCAGCAGCCCCGTAGGGGGTTATGGCTACACCTTC	CASSPVGGYGYTF
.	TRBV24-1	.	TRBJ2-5	TGTGCCACCAGTGACAGCGGATTCATCGGGGAGACCCAGTACTTC	CATSDSGFIGETQYF
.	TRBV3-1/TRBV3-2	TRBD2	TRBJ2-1	TGTGCCAGCAGCCACGACGTAATCTTCGGACTAGCGGGGGCCTTGCAGTTCTTC	CASSHDVIFGLAGALQFF
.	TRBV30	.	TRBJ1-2	TGTGCCTGGTGGGGGGGGACATTCTATGGCTACACCTTC	CAWWGGTFYGYTF
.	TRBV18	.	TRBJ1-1	TGTGCCAGCTCACCTCAGGGAAGTTTAGACACTGAAGCTTTCTTT	CASSPQGSLDTEAFF
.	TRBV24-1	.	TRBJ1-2	TGTGCCACCAGTGATAGAGGACAAATACAGGGCTACACCTTC	CATSDRGQIQGYTF
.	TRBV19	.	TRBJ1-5	TGTGCCAGTAGTGACCCCCCGCGGGGTGGGGAGGCCCAGCATTTT	CASSDPPRGGEAQHF
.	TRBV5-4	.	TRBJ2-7	TGTGCCAGCAGCTTGGACAAACGCTCCTACGAGCAGTACTTC	CASSLDKRSYEQYF
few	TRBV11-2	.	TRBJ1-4	TGTGCCAGCAGCAAAAAGAGCGTGGCTAATGAAAAACTGTTTTTT	CASSKKSVANEKLFF
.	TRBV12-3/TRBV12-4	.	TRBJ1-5	TGTGCCAGTGGGCAGCCGTATCAGCCCCAGCATTTT	CASGQPYQPQHF
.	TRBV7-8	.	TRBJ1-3	TGTGCCAGCAGCTTACAGGGAACTGGAAACACCATATATTTT	CASSLQGTGNTIYF
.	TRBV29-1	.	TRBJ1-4	TGCAGCGCAATCGTAGCTGGGGCGCCGGAAAAACTGTTTTTT	CSAIVAGAPEKLFF
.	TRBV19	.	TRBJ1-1	TGTGCCAGTTCGGTTTTTAGGGGGTTCTCGAACACTGAAGCTTTCTTT	CASSVFRGFSNTEAFF
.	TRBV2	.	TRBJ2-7	TGTGCCAGCGCGGAGATTACCTACGAGCAGTACTTC	CASAEITYEQYF
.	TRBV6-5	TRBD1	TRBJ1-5	TGTGCCAGCAGCCCCGGACAGGGGAATCAGCCCCAGCATTTT	CASSPGQGNQPQHF
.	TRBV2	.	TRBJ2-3	TGTGCCAGCAGGAAGGGGAGCACAGATACGCAGTATTTT	CASRKGSTDTQYF
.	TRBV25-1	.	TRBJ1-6	TGTGCCAGCAGTGAATATGTCAGGGCGAATTCACCCCTCCACTTT	CASSEYVRANSPLHF